The 25 T cell receptor beta chains below were found in one sample sequenced in a study of blood T cell repertoires in COVID-19 (dated by TCRdb to the early 2020s). Library construction relied on the immunoSEQ multiplex PCR assay. Drawn from immuneACCESS, this table holds only the in-frame rearrangements with V and J called that TCRdb kept. Clones are partly lost; checked studies trace under half to an unresolved V gene and leave the rest unexplained. For this sample the table gives 230,000 or so clones, of which 85% to 90% were detected only once. The ten biggest clones cover roughly 14% of the sample. Sequenced sample: PBMCs or T cells enriched from blood (not recorded which). All receptors derive from a woman in her forties or fifties with acute COVID-19.

The chain uses TRBV6-5 and TRBJ2-7; the D is unclear. The V gene's germline CDR1 is MNHEY and CDR2 SVGAGI. V lost 6 bases to trimming and J lost 3 bases, with 12 bases between them. The CDR3 spans 13 residues. CDR3 in amino acids: CASRPQAHYEQYF. DNA for the CDR3: TGTGCCAGCAGACCTCAAGCCCACTACGAGCAGTACTTC.

The chain joins TRBV28 to TRBJ2-7; weak D call: TRBD2 (5 bases). Trimming stripped 3 bases from V and 6 bases from J, with 12 bases between. The CDR3 is made up of 13 amino acids. Germline V gene sequence: CDR1 MDHEN, CDR2 SYDVKM. The CDR3 reads CASSFPPRGEQYF. The CDR3 nucleotides read TGTGCCAGCAGTTTCCCCCCCCGGGGCGAGCAGTACTTC.

The chain has TRBV30 and TRBJ2-7; possible D gene TRBD2, 6 bases. Per the germline V gene, CDR1 is GTSNPN and CDR2 is SVGIG (reference sequence). V was trimmed by 1 base and J by 6 bases, leaving 13 bases between them. CDR3 length equals 13 residues. The CDR3 coding sequence is TGTGCCTGGAGTGCCGAGGACTATGGCGAGCAGTACTTC. It specifies CAWSAEDYGEQYF.

V is TRBV29-1 and J is TRBJ2-3, with 8 bases that match TRBD2. The CDR3 is 13 amino acids. With 7 bases clipped from V and 8 bases from J, the junction kept 11 bases outside the gene matches. CDR1 and CDR2 (germline): SQVTM, ANQGSEA. The CDR3: CSAAGAGVATQYF. The CDR3 DNA sequence: TGCAGCGCAGCAGGAGCGGGAGTTGCTACGCAGTATTTT.

The chain couples TRBV4-1 to TRBJ2-7; 12 positions agree with TRBD2. The CDR3 runs to 18 residues. V was pared by 2 bases and J by 9 bases, with 17 bases of the junction left unmatched. Germline assignment: CDR1 MGHRA and CDR2 YSYEKL. The CDR3 bases are TGCGCCAGCAGCCAATTCCGGACCTCGGGACTAGCGGGTAATCGGCAGTACTTC. It encodes CASSQFRTSGLAGNRQYF.

About this clone: At one boundary the junction diverges from the germline segment, which might be a read error. The chain carries TRBV12-3 or TRBV12-4 and TRBJ1-1; D gene ambiguous. The length of the CDR3 is 12 residues. The CDR3 DNA reads as TGTGCCAGCAGCTTAGACTTAAGAGAAGCTTTCTTT. Translated: CASSLDLREAFF.

V is TRBV7-9 and J is TRBJ2-7; a weak D match, TRBD1 (6 bases). CDR1 is SEHNR, CDR2 FQNEAQ, per germline (reference sequence). The CDR3 has 13 amino acids. Trimming shortened V by 1 base and J by 7 bases, and 11 bases separated the two germline ends. CDR3 nucleotide sequence: TGTGCCAGCAGCTTAGGGGGGCAACGAGAGCAGTACTTC. It codes for CASSLGGQREQYF.

For this clone: Within the sample, other DNA sequences also encode this same CDR3. The CDR3 DNA reads TGTGCCAGCAGTCGACAGGGGGCAAGCAATCAGCCCCAGCATTTT. Its translation: CASSRQGASNQPQHF. This chain uses TRBV28 with TRBJ1-5; TRBD1 matches 10 bases. CDR3 length: 15 residues. After removal of 5 bases from V and 1 base from J, the junction contained 2 bases not matched to a gene. Germline CDR1 and CDR2: MDHEN and SYDVKM.

This clone was found a few times. The rearrangement joins TRBV28 to TRBJ1-5; tentative D call: TRBD1 (5 bases). V was shortened by 7 bases and J by 2 bases, with 18 bases between the two germline ends. Germline-derived CDR1 and CDR2 are MDHEN and SYDVKM. The CDR3 length is 16 residues. For the CDR3, the DNA is TGTGCCAGCATATGGGGGGTAGGGAGAGGCAATCAGCCCCAGCATTTT. Its translation: CASIWGVGRGNQPQHF.

This clone was detected only a few times. The CDR3 here is CASSSTGTGERGNTIYF. CDR3 DNA: TGTGCCAGCAGTTCGACCGGGACAGGGGAACGTGGAAACACCATATATTTT. The rearrangement uses TRBV28 and TRBJ1-3, with TRBD1 identical over 10 bases. CDR3 length equals 17 residues. V dropped 4 bases and J dropped 3; count of bases not matched to a gene: 9. Germline V gives CDR1 MDHEN, CDR2 SYDVKM.

This chain uses TRBV7-6 with TRBJ2-5; 7 bases fit TRBD2. Germline trimming cut 3 bases from V and 3 bases from J; bases unmatched to any gene: 4. The CDR3 length is 14 residues. Germline V CDR1 and CDR2: SGHVS, FNYEAQ. DNA for the CDR3: TGTGCCAGCAGCTTCGCGGGACTAAAAGAGACCCAGTACTTC. It encodes CASSFAGLKETQYF.

This clone has just a few counts. The chain uses TRBV10-2 and TRBJ1-1, with D perhaps TRBD1 (5 bases). V shed 6 bases and J shed 3 bases, with 11 bases lying between them. This CDR3 has 13 amino acids. Germline values: CDR1 WSHSY, CDR2 SAAADI. The CDR3 sequence is CASSKLRDTEAFF. The CDR3 coding sequence is TGCGCCAGCAGCAAGCTCAGGGACACTGAAGCTTTCTTT.

V gene TRBV25-1 combines with J gene TRBJ1-2; no definite D call. Germline assignment: CDR1 MGHDK and CDR2 SYGVNS. The CDR3 is made up of 16 amino acids. With 5 bases removed from V and 5 bases from J, the gap between germline ends came to 21 bases. Here the CDR3 reads CASSTRTGGRSYGYTF. CDR3 nucleotide sequence: TGTGCCAGCAGTACAAGAACCGGCGGGCGTTCTTATGGCTACACCTTC.

The rearrangement joins TRBV19 to TRBJ2-3; 8 bases line up with TRBD1. The junction had 5 bases not matched to a gene; V was cut back by 9 bases and J by 0 bases. CDR1 LNHDA and CDR2 SQIVND come from the germline V gene (reference sequence). The CDR3 runs 14 residues. The CDR3, as DNA: TGTGCCAGCAGGGACAGGACTAGCACAGATACGCAGTATTTT. It yields the protein CASRDRTSTDTQYF. Combining the CDR3 with reference TRBV19 and TRBJ2-3 gives the whole variable domain DGGITQSPKYLFRKEGQNVTLSCEQNLNHDAMYWYRQDPGQGLRLIYYSQIVNDFQKGDIAEGYSVSREKKESFPLTVTSAQKNPTAFYLCASRDRTSTDTQYFGPGTRLTVL.

The chain has TRBV4-1 and TRBJ2-7; D is possibly TRBD1 (6 bases). The CDR3 runs 14 residues. Germline values: CDR1 MGHRA, CDR2 YSYEKL. V was clipped by 0 bases and J by 3 bases, with 9 bases between them. The CDR3 coding sequence is TGCGCCAGCAGCCAAGACAGGGGCGGCTACGAGCAGTACTTC. Its protein is CASSQDRGGYEQYF.

This rearrangement joins TRBV27 to TRBJ2-7; 7 bases agree with TRBD1. There are 16 residues in the CDR3. The germline CDR1 and CDR2 sequences are MNHEY and SMNVEV (reference sequence). With 5 bases clipped from V and 0 bases from J, the junction kept 10 bases outside the gene matches. The CDR3: CASSKPGTASSYEQYF. DNA of the CDR3: TGTGCCAGCAGTAAACCAGGGACAGCGAGCTCCTACGAGCAGTACTTC.

The J gene is TRBJ2-4, the V gene TRBV4-3; D call uncertain. Deletions cut 0 bases from V and 6 bases from J, with 12 bases between. The length of the CDR3 is 15 residues. CDR1 and CDR2 (germline): LGHNA, YSLEER. The CDR3 is CASSQETQGGNIQYF. The CDR3 DNA reads as TGCGCCAGCAGCCAAGAGACTCAAGGTGGAAACATTCAGTACTTC.

The chain carries TRBV9 and TRBJ2-5; D perhaps matches TRBD1 (5 bases). Germline CDR1 is SGDLS and CDR2 is YYNGEE. This CDR3 contains 15 residues. V was clipped by 0 bases and J by 5 bases, with 14 bases between them. DNA for the CDR3: TGTGCCAGCAGCGTAGGGGCAGGGCCCCGGGAGACCCAGTACTTC. Its protein is CASSVGAGPRETQYF.

The rearrangement joins TRBV2 to TRBJ2-7; 8 bases are a match to TRBD2. With V trimmed by 5 bases and J by 2 bases, 11 bases remained unmatched. Germline lookup yields CDR1 SNHLY and CDR2 FYNNEI. The CDR3 covers 16 residues. As DNA, the CDR3 is TGTGCCAGCAGTCTGAGACTAGCGAAAGTGGCCTACGAGCAGTACTTC. Protein sequence: CASSLRLAKVAYEQYF.

Only one count was recorded for this clone. The chain joins TRBV28 to TRBJ2-2, with D perhaps TRBD1 (6 bases). Germline V gives CDR1 MDHEN, CDR2 SYDVKM. V was clipped by 6 bases and J by 3 bases, with 11 bases between them. There are 14 residues in the CDR3. The CDR3 DNA follows: TGTGCCAGCAGGCAACAGGGTTACACCGGGGAGCTGTTTTTT. Translated, it gives CASRQQGYTGELFF.

The chain recombines TRBV2 with TRBJ2-5, with 12 nucleotides matching TRBD2. The CDR3 loop spans 15 amino acids. Per the germline V gene, CDR1 is SNHLY and CDR2 is FYNNEI. The junction had 5 bases not matched to a gene; V was cut back by 4 bases and J by 5 bases. The CDR3 sequence: CASSGGLAGMETQYF. The CDR3 bases are TGTGCCAGCAGTGGGGGACTAGCGGGTATGGAGACCCAGTACTTC.

The chain is built from TRBV6-5 and TRBJ1-2, with a weak D call TRBD1 (6 bases). Between the trimmed V and J ends, which lost 6 bases and 10 bases, there was a span of 24 bases. The CDR3 covers 15 residues. Germline lookup yields CDR1 MNHEY and CDR2 SVGAGI. The CDR3 sequence is CASSRNTRGGAHYTF. CDR3 in DNA: TGTGCCAGCAGCCGCAACACTCGGGGGGGGGCCCACTACACCTTC.

V gene TRBV27 combines with J gene TRBJ2-7; D unclear. The V gene's germline CDR1 is MNHEY and CDR2 SMNVEV (reference sequence). V lost 2 bases and J lost 5, with 13 bases in between. This CDR3 has 14 amino acids. The CDR3 nucleotides read TGTGCCAGCAGTTTAACAGCAATTCTCCACGAGCAGTACTTC. Amino acid sequence: CASSLTAILHEQYF.

Comments on this clone: This same CDR3 is encoded by further DNA sequences in the sample. The chain links TRBV19 to TRBJ1-5; D not resolved. The CDR3 sequence is 15 residues long. V was clipped by 7 bases and J by 4 bases, with 17 bases between them. The germline CDR1 and CDR2 sequences are LNHDA and SQIVND (reference sequence). CDR3 nucleotides: TGTGCCAGTAATCCATCCGGAGGGCCGAATCAGCCCCAGCATTTT. Its translation is CASNPSGGPNQPQHF. Full variable domain (rest looked up from reference TRBV19 and TRBJ1-5): DGGITQSPKYLFRKEGQNVTLSCEQNLNHDAMYWYRQDPGQGLRLIYYSQIVNDFQKGDIAEGYSVSREKKESFPLTVTSAQKNPTAFYLCASNPSGGPNQPQHFGDGTRLSIL.

The rearrangement links TRBV30 to TRBJ2-1; 9 bases match TRBD2. Germline-derived CDR1 and CDR2 are GTSNPN and SVGIG (reference sequence). The CDR3 consists of 14 residues. The trim removed 1 base at V and 8 bases at J, leaving 6 bases unmatched. The CDR3 DNA reads as TGTGCCTGGAGTGCCCAAATAGCGGGAGATGAGCAGTTCTTC. Its translation is CAWSAQIAGDEQFF.